This T cell receptor (beta chain) was profiled in a study of CD8+ T cells in alopecia areata. Whole-study context: Tofacitinib dosing lasted 6 to 18 months, which was then followed by 6 months off drug. The authors scored treated patients' severity by affected scalp percentage.

The study, taken as a whole, reports: Clonality in lesional scalp, especially alopecia totalis/universalis, exceeded that of normal scalp.

Germline V gives CDR1 SGHAT, CDR2 FQNNGV. This CDR3 has 15 amino acids. Unmatched junction bases numbered 0, after V lost 2 bases and J lost 3 bases. This clone was observed a handful of times. The target antigen is unknown. RNA, once extracted, was reverse transcribed into cDNA for use as the sequencing template. Some clones are missing from TCRdb's copy, which holds only in-frame ones; the method was immunoSEQ multiplex PCR. Among some 200,000 clones listed, 58% were seen once. Treatment reported: oral pan-JAK inhibitor, 5-10 mg twice daily. Peripheral blood and lesional scalp punch biopsies were taken from alopecia areata patients.

This TCR was sampled from a human donor with alopecia areata. This chain joins TRBV11-2 and TRBJ2-1; TRBD2 agrees at 11 bases. The input for sequencing was CD4+ T cells sorted from blood, taken at week 24, from a patient treated with tofacitinib. Here the CDR3 reads CASSLLAGGYNEQFF. As DNA, the CDR3 is TGTGCCAGCAGCTTACTAGCGGGAGGCTACAATGAGCAGTTCTTC.